The sequence of this T cell receptor (beta chain) was determined in a study of control samples from healthy donors and cancer patients. Assay: immunoSEQ multiplex PCR; the TCRdb copy retains only in-frame clones and omits some. The data show 65,000 to 95,000 clones, about 89% seen once. V gave up 2 bases and J gave up 3 bases, with 13 bases separating them. The CDR3 covers 15 residues. Germline loops: CDR1 SGHTA, CDR2 FQGNSA. This clone is labeled medium-sized. Sequencing input: blood. The source of this sequence is a man in his fifties in good health. The rearrangement joins TRBV7-2 to TRBJ1-1; unclear D gene. CDR3 nucleotide sequence: TGTGCCAGCAGCTTAATCCTGTTGGGAGACACTGAAGCTTTCTTT. Translation: CASSLILLGDTEAFF.